This is a list of T cell receptor beta chains from one sample in a study of blood T cells in healthy people across ages. TCRdb re-analysed the 5' RACE reads in MiXCR, keeping a single row per CDR3 protein. The top ten hold roughly 34% of the sample, which has roughly 680,000 distinct CDR3 sequences, around 49% seen once. Sequencing was done on a sample of blood. The source is an older woman in good health. Each CDR3 is given with its conserved first and last residue. Fields, in order: D gene, V gene, J gene, clone size, CDR3 DNA, CDR3 protein. The D gene is left open where the match is weak. Only part of the rows carry a size: once, few, many, or a class if the clone is expanded.

TRBD2,TRBV12-3/TRBV12-4,TRBJ2-3,few,TGTGCCAGCGGGTTAGGCGGGAGGGGCCCAGATACGCAGTATTTT,CASGLGGRGPDTQYF
TRBD1,TRBV28,TRBJ2-7,few,TGTGCCAGCAGTGCACCGGGACAGGGGAGGTACGAGCAGTACTTC,CASSAPGQGRYEQYF
TRBD2,TRBV20-1,TRBJ2-4,few,TGCAGTGCTGGGGTTAGCGGGAGGGCGAACATTCAGTACTTC,CSAGVSGRANIQYF
-,TRBV29-1,TRBJ1-1,-,TGCAGCGTTGAAGCCAAGACTGAAGCTTTCTTT,CSVEAKTEAFF
-,TRBV28,TRBJ2-5,few,TGTGCCAGCAGTTTAGTTCCAGAGGCGGAGACCCAGTACTTC,CASSLVPEAETQYF
-,TRBV3-1,TRBJ1-1,few,TGTGCCAGCAGCCAAGCGGGAGTTGAAGCTTTCTTT,CASSQAGVEAFF
-,TRBV6-1,TRBJ2-7,-,TGTGCCAGCAGTGCCACGGGCCCTCTCTACGAGCAGTACTTC,CASSATGPLYEQYF
-,TRBV30,TRBJ2-1,-,TGTGCCTGGTTAAACTACAATGAGCAGTTCTTC,CAWLNYNEQFF
TRBD2,TRBV20-1,TRBJ2-5,-,TGCAGTGCCTCCTTAGGGACTAGCGGGACTGGGACCCAGTACTTC,CSASLGTSGTGTQYF
-,TRBV7-2,TRBJ2-2,-,TGTGCCAGCAGCTTAGCAGGGGTGAACACCGGGGAGCTGTTTTTT,CASSLAGVNTGELFF